This T cell receptor beta chain appears in the sequencing data of a study of T cell changes during pregnancy in multiple sclerosis. Trimming removed 4 bases at V and 2 bases at J, with 12 bases between. The CDR3 sequence is 15 residues long. Per the germline V gene, CDR1 is SEHNR and CDR2 is FQNEAQ (reference sequence). Profiled with immunoSEQ multiplex PCR; TCRdb holds only in-frame clones, not every one. The sample yields more than 20,000 clones, 85% to 95% seen once. This clone appeared once. This TCR was sampled from a female donor with multiple sclerosis, enrolled in a pregnancy study. The chain carries TRBV7-9 and TRBJ2-1, with D uncertain. Source: CD8+ T cells from peripheral blood mononuclear cells, taken in the third trimester of pregnancy. CDR3: CASSSSTLAYNEQFF. The CDR3 DNA follows: TGTGCCAGCAGCTCCTCTACCCTGGCCTACAATGAGCAGTTCTTC.